This T cell receptor beta chain was recovered during a study of blood T cell repertoires in COVID-19. Turning to the study itself: The analysed material was cDNA or gDNA that came from T cells, B-cell-depleted T cells, or PBMCs.

Study processing details: Counts of nucleated cells, estimated from reference gene primer amplification, were obtained. The data were produced by immunoSEQ multiplex PCR, yet TCRdb's version contains in-frame clones alone and is incomplete. V, J and clone size are those of that table, while D and trimming were read from the DNA. Of about 480,000 clones listed, roughly 89% are singletons. Seattle participants joined during active infection and were tracked over time. This TCR was recovered from a man aged 18 to 35 with COVID-19, enrolled during active disease. Sequenced sample: peripheral blood.

The CDR3 bases are TGCGCCAGCAGCCCCGGGACAGGGGCCTACGAGCAGTACTTC. This sequence encodes CASSPGTGAYEQYF. The chain employs TRBV4-1 and TRBJ2-7; TRBD1 matches 10 bases. V dropped 4 bases and J dropped 2; count of bases not matched to a gene: 2. The CDR3 has 14 residues. Germline CDR1 is MGHRA and CDR2 is YSYEKL.